This T cell receptor beta chain was observed in a study of blood T cell repertoires in COVID-19. The CDR3 is made up of 15 amino acids. Germline CDR1 is LNHNV and CDR2 is YYDKDF (reference sequence). The V gene lost 5 bases and the J gene lost 2 bases, with 15 bases spanning the gap. Seattle's enrolled individuals joined amid active infection and were then monitored longitudinally. Original data processing: Nucleated cell number was recorded as an estimate derived from reference gene primer amplification. Assay: immunoSEQ multiplex PCR; the TCRdb copy retains only in-frame clones and omits some. The DNA was the basis for D and trimming; V, J and clone size are from that table. The sample yields about 370,000 clones, 70% to 90% seen once.

Material: peripheral blood. This TCR was recovered from a woman in her thirties with COVID-19, enrolled during active disease. The rearrangement uses TRBV15 and TRBJ2-5; perhaps TRBD1 as D (7 bases). The CDR3 coding sequence is TGTGCCACCAGCGGAGGGGGCGCCAGACAAGAGACCCAGTACTTC. Translating it yields CATSGGGARQETQYF.